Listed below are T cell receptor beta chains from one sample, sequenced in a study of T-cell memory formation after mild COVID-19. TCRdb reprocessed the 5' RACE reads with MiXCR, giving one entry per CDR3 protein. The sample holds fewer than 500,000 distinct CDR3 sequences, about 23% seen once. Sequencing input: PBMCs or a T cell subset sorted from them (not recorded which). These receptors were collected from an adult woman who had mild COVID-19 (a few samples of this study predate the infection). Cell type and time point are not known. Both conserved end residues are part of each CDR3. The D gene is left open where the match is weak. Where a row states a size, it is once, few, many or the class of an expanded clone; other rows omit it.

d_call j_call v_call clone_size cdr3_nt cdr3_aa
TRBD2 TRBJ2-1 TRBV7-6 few TGTGCCAGCAGCTTAGTAGCGGGAGGGCCAGGCGGGGTTAATGAGCAGTTCTTC CASSLVAGGPGGVNEQFF
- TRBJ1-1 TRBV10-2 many TGCGCCAGCAGGGAGGGACGGCTGAACACTGAAGCTTTCTTT CASREGRLNTEAFF
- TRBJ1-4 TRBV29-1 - TGCAGCGCATGTTCCGGACCCCGAGGGGAAAAACTGTTTTTT CSACSGPRGEKLFF
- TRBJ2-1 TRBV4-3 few TGCGCCAGCAGTCGTACCGATCGGAGCTCCTACAATGAGCAGTTCTTC CASSRTDRSSYNEQFF
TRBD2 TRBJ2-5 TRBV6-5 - TGTGCTGCTATAGGGGCGGGAGGAGGCCAAGAGACCCAGTACTTC CAAIGAGGGQETQYF
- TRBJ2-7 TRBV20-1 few TGCAGTGCGGAGCACAGTTTGATCTCCTACGAGCAGTACTTC CSAEHSLISYEQYF
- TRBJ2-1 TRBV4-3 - TGCGCCACCACGAACCCCTACAATGAGCAGTTCTTC CATTNPYNEQFF
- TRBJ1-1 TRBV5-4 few TGTGCCAGCAGCTTGGTCAGGGGCGAGGTTGAAGCTTTCTTT CASSLVRGEVEAFF
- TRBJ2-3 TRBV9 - TGTGCCAGCAGCCTCTTAGGGGACGGCACAGATACGCAGTATTTT CASSLLGDGTDTQYF
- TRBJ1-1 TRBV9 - TGTGCCAGCAGCGGGGGGAGGAACAAGAACACTGAAGCTTTCTTT CASSGGRNKNTEAFF
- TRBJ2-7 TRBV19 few TGTGCCAGTAGTCCCGGGACCGAGGCCTACTCCTACGAGCAGTACTTC CASSPGTEAYSYEQYF
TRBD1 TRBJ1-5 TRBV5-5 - TGTGCCAGCAGCCGTACAGGGGGCGTGGGTCAGCCCCAGCATTTT CASSRTGGVGQPQHF
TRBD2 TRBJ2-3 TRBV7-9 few TGTGCCAGCAGCTTATACGTCCAAGCGGGACCCACAGATACGCAGTATTTT CASSLYVQAGPTDTQYF
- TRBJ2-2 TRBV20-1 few TGCAGTGCTAGCTTACTAGCTAGCACCGGGGAGCTGTTTTTT CSASLLASTGELFF
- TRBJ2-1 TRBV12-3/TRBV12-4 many TGTGCCAGCAGCCGACCCAGCGCGGACAATGAGCAGTTCTTC CASSRPSADNEQFF
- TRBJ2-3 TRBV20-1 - TGCAGTGCTAGTCGGCAGTTTAGCACAGATACGCAGTATTTT CSASRQFSTDTQYF
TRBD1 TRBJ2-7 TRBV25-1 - TGTGCCAGCAGTGGATCTCCGGGGACAGAATCTTCCTACGAGCAGTACTTC CASSGSPGTESSYEQYF
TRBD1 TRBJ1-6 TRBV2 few TGTGCCAGCATCGTTGTAACCGGGACAGGGGTTTCACCCCTCCACTTT CASIVVTGTGVSPLHF
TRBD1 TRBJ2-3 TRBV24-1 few TGTGCCACCAGTGTCGCGACAGGGGGCACAGATACGCAGTATTTT CATSVATGGTDTQYF
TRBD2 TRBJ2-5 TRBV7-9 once TGTGCCAGCAGCGGGACTAGCGAGTGGGAGACCCAGTACTTC CASSGTSEWETQYF
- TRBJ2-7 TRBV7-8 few TGTGCCAGCAGCCGAAATCTAGACGAGCAGTACTTC CASSRNLDEQYF
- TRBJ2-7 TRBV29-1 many TGCAGCGTTGAAGCGCCGGAGGGCAGGGAAGGCCACGAGCAGTACTTC CSVEAPEGREGHEQYF
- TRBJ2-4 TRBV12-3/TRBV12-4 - TGTGCCAGCAGCCCGCAGACAGCTTCCTTAGCCAAAAACATTCAGTACTTC CASSPQTASLAKNIQYF
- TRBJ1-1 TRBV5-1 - TGCGCCAGCTGTCTCTTGATGCCCGGTGGCACTGAAGCTTTCTTT CASCLLMPGGTEAFF
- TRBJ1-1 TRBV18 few TGTGCCAGCTCACTCGAACGGGGTAGCACTGAAGCTTTCTTT CASSLERGSTEAFF
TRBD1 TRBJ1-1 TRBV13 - TGTGCCAGCAGCCCCACCGGACAGGGTAAAGCTTTCTTT CASSPTGQGKAFF
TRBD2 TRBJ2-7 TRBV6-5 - TGTGCCAGCATGGGACTAGCGGGCCGGTCCTACGAGCAGTACTTC CASMGLAGRSYEQYF
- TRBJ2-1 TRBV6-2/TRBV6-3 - TGTGCCAGCAGTTCCTGGGAGGGACAGTCCTACAATGAGCAGTTCTTC CASSSWEGQSYNEQFF
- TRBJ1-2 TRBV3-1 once TGTGCCAGCAGCCAAGATGAGGGGAGCGGCTACACCTTC CASSQDEGSGYTF
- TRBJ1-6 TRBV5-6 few TGTGCCAGCAGCTTGGGGCAGGGTTATAATTCACCCCTCCACTTT CASSLGQGYNSPLHF
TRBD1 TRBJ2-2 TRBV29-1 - TGCAGCGCAAGGGGGCCCGGGGAGCTGTTTTTT CSARGPGELFF
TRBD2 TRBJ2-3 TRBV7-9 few TGTGCCAGCAGCTTAGCGAGCGGGAGGCCCACAGATACGCAGTATTTT CASSLASGRPTDTQYF
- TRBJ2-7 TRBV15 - TGTGCCACCAGGAAGGGGGGGGGGCAGGCAGCCGAGCAGTACTTC CATRKGGGQAAEQYF
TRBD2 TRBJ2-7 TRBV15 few TGTGCCACCAGCAGTCCTCGGGACTATTCCTACGAGCAGTACTTC CATSSPRDYSYEQYF
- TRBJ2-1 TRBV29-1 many TGCAGCGTTGAATCCCCCCGCGCCCGCACGGGTGAGCAGTTCTTC CSVESPRARTGEQFF
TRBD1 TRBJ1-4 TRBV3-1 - TGTGCCAGCAGCCGAGACCAGGGGGCCGGTGGGGAAAAACTGTTTTTT CASSRDQGAGGEKLFF
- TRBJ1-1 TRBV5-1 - TGCGCCAGCAGCTTGGTGGGGGCCGTGAACACTGAAGCTTTCTTT CASSLVGAVNTEAFF
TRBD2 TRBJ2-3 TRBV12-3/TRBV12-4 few TGTGCCAGCGGGACTAGCGCTTTTTCTAGCACAGATACGCAGTATTTT CASGTSAFSSTDTQYF
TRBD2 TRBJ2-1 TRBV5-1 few TGCGCCAGCAGCTTGCCTCCGAGCGGGACCTCCTACAATGAGCAGTTCTTC CASSLPPSGTSYNEQFF
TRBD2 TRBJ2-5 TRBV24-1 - TGTGCCACCAGTGACCCCACGGGACTAGCGGGACCAGAGACCCAGTACTTC CATSDPTGLAGPETQYF
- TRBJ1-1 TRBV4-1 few TGCGCCAGCAGCCAAATCTTCGGGACTGAAGCTTTCTTT CASSQIFGTEAFF
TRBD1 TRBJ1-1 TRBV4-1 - TGCGCCAGCAGCCCAGAGGGGGCCCAGAGAGGAGCTTTCTTT CASSPEGAQRGAFF
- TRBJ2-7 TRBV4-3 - TGCGCCAGCAGCCAAGAACCGGGCCCCCACGAGCAGTACTTC CASSQEPGPHEQYF
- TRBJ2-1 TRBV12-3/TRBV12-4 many TGTGCCAGCAGTATAGCGGTCCTTAAGGACAATGAGCAGTTCTTC CASSIAVLKDNEQFF
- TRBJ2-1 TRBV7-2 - TGTGCCAGCAGCCTGGGATTCTCGCCCGACAATGAGCAGTTCTTC CASSLGFSPDNEQFF
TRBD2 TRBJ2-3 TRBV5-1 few TGCGCCAGCACCACCACTCATCTAGCGGTCACAGATACGCAGTATTTT CASTTTHLAVTDTQYF
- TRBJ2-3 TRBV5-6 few TGTGCCAGCAGCTTTGTCACCCTCCGCGCAGATACGCAGTATTTT CASSFVTLRADTQYF
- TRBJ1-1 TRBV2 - TGTGCCAGCAGTGACGGGTGGAAGAACACTGAAGCTTTCTTT CASSDGWKNTEAFF
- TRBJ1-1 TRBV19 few TGTGCCAGTAATACTGGGATAGGGGGTGAAGCTTTCTTT CASNTGIGGEAFF